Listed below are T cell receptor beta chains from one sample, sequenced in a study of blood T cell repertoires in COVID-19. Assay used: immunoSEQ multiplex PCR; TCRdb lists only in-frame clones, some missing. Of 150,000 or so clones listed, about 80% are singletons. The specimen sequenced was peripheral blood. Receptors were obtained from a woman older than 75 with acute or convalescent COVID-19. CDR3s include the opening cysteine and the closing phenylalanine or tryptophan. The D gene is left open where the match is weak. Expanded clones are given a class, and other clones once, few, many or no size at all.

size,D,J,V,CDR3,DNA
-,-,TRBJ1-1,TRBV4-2,CASSQATGMNTEAFF,TGTGCCAGCAGCCAAGCGACGGGAATGAACACTGAAGCTTTCTTT
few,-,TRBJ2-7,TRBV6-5,CASSSSSYEQYF,TGTGCCAGCAGTTCGAGCTCCTACGAGCAGTACTTC
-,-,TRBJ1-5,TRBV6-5,CASSYSGHQPQHF,TGTGCCAGCAGTTACTCGGGCCATCAGCCCCAGCATTTT
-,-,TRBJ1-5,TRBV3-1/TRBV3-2,CASSQGAAGANQPQHF,TGTGCCAGCAGCCAAGGGGCGGCGGGGGCTAATCAGCCCCAGCATTTT
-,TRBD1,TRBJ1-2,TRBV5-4,CASSSHPTGNYGYTF,TGTGCCAGCAGCTCGCACCCGACAGGGAACTATGGCTACACCTTC
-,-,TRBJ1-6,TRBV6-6,CASSPRTASSYNSPLHF,TGTGCCAGCAGTCCCAGGACAGCTAGCTCCTATAATTCACCCCTCCACTTT
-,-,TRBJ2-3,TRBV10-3,CAISAVRSGSTDTQYF,TGTGCCATCAGTGCCGTCCGTAGCGGAAGCACAGATACGCAGTATTTT
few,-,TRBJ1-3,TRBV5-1,CASSPGYGYGNTIYF,TGCGCCAGCAGCCCCGGTTACGGGTACGGAAACACCATATATTTT
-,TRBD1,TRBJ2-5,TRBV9,CASSPGTENQYF,TGTGCCAGCAGCCCCGGGACAGAGAACCAGTACTTC
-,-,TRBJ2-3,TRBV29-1,CSTEKGGTDTQYF,TGCAGCACTGAGAAAGGGGGCACAGATACGCAGTATTTT
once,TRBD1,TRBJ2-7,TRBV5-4,CASSLAGTGVGEQYF,TGTGCCAGCAGCCTTGCCGGGACAGGGGTCGGTGAGCAGTACTTC
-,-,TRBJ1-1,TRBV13,CASSQQGNTEAFF,TGTGCCAGCAGCCAGCAGGGGAACACTGAAGCTTTCTTT
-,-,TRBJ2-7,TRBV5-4,CASSPGGRIIYEQYF,TGTGCCAGCAGCCCCGGGGGAAGGATCATCTACGAGCAGTACTTC
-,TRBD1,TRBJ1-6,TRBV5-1,CASSSRASGGLGFSPLHF,TGCGCCAGCAGTTCCAGGGCCTCAGGGGGACTCGGATTTTCACCCCTCCACTTT
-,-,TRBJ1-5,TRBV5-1,CASSLTGLSNQPQHF,TGCGCCAGCAGCTTGACAGGGCTCAGCAATCAGCCCCAGCATTTT
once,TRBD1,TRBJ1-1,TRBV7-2,CASSDHRGGTEAFF,TGTGCCAGCAGCGACCACAGGGGAGGCACTGAAGCTTTCTTT
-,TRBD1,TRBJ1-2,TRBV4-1,CASSQDTFFRDRNYGYTF,TGCGCCAGCAGCCAAGATACCTTCTTCCGGGACAGAAACTATGGCTACACCTTC
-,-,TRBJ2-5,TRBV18,CASSPTQDQETQYF,TGTGCCAGCTCACCAACCCAGGACCAAGAGACCCAGTACTTC
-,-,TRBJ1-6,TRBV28,CASSSAVSPLHF,TGTGCCAGCAGTTCGGCGGTCTCACCCCTCCACTTT
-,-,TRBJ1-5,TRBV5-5,CASSSRTSNQPQHF,TGTGCCAGCAGCTCTCGAACAAGCAATCAGCCCCAGCATTTT
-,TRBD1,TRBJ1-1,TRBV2,CASSTGDTEAFF,TGTGCCAGCAGTACAGGGGACACTGAAGCTTTCTTT
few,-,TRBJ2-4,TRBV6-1,CASSEAVGVQYF,TGTGCCAGCAGTGAAGCTGTAGGGGTTCAGTACTTC
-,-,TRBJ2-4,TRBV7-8,CASSLSQGTKNIQYF,TGTGCCAGCAGTCTCTCCCAGGGAACCAAAAACATTCAGTACTTC
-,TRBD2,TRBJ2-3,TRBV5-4,CASSLAAGVADTQYF,TGTGCCAGCAGCTTGGCAGCGGGGGTGGCAGATACGCAGTATTTT
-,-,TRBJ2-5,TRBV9,CASSVEQGGETQYF,TGTGCCAGCAGCGTAGAACAGGGTGGAGAGACCCAGTACTTC
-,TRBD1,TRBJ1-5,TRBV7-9,CASSLGTGQGLPQQHF,TGTGCCAGCAGCTTGGGGACCGGACAGGGGCTACCGCAGCAGCATTTT
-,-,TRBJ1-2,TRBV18,CASSPDRNYGYTF,TGTGCCAGCTCACCTGACAGAAACTATGGCTACACCTTC